This T cell receptor beta chain comes out of a study of CD8 T cells in ankylosing spondylitis. With molecular barcodes, quantitative 5'-RACE was used to make the TCR beta libraries. TCRdb independently ran MiXCR on the 5' RACE reads; one entry per CDR3 protein. The profile shows 200,000 or so distinct CDR3 sequences, 10% to 15% of them singletons. There are many counts of this clonotype. The antigen is undetermined. Study observations and caveats: From matched ankylosing spondylitis synovial fluid, disease-linked clones were reportedly recovered at significantly enriched levels.

V was clipped by 8 bases and J by 8 bases, with 14 bases between them. From germline, CDR1 is SNHLY and CDR2 FYNNEI. This CDR3 has 12 amino acids. V usage is TRBV2 and J usage is TRBJ2-3; a possible D gene is TRBD2 (5 bases). Sequenced material: blood, either unsorted or a sorted T cell fraction (not recorded which). The receptor was isolated from a female donor with ankylosing spondylitis or in good health (not recorded which). CDR3: CASRLLDFTQYF. For the CDR3, the DNA is TGTGCCAGCCGCCTTTTGGACTTTACGCAGTATTTT.